This T cell receptor (beta chain) was retrieved from a study of Ad26.COV2.S vaccination and SARS-CoV-2 variants. Study context: Ad26.COV2.S, an intramuscular injection, was given once or twice 56 days apart.

V shed 5 bases and J 7 bases; nucleotides not matched to a gene: 7. Germline assignment: CDR1 SGHTA and CDR2 FQGTGA. This CDR3 comprises 15 residues. TCRdb's copy holds only in-frame clones and misses some; the assay was immunoSEQ multiplex PCR. The sample has about 420,000 clones; 88% are singletons. Treatment here: about 20 received Ad26.COV2.S at low or high dose, single or two shots; 5 received placebo; per-sample allocation not given. The investigators took samples on day 63 after the first vaccine or placebo injection. This person who donated was an adult of 18-55 years in Boston. This clonotype was obtained from a person between 18 and 65 years old who received the Ad26.COV2.S COVID-19 vaccine or a placebo. The sample was peripheral blood, taken in a trial of Ad26.COV2.S vaccine versus placebo. The rearrangement links TRBV7-3 to TRBJ1-6, with 8 bases matching TRBD1. The CDR3 coding sequence is TGTGCCAGCAGCGAGCAGGGGGCAAACAATTCACCCCTCCACTTT. Translated: CASSEQGANNSPLHF.